Listed here are 15 T cell receptor beta chains from one sample, sequenced in a study of CD8+ T cells in alopecia areata. Reverse transcribed after extraction, RNA yielded cDNA as the sequencing template. Sequenced by immunoSEQ multiplex PCR; TCRdb stores in-frame clones only, minus some. The table has 200,000 to 250,000 clones, roughly 64% seen once. Treatment here: oral pan-JAK inhibitor, 5-10 mg twice daily. The sequencing used CD4+ T cells sorted from blood, collected at week 4, from a patient treated with tofacitinib. The receptors come from a human donor with alopecia areata.

The gene calls are TRBV5-5 and TRBJ1-2; D remains unclear. V was pared by 4 bases and J by 8 bases, with 15 bases between. The CDR3 is 13 residues long. Germline values: CDR1 SGHKS, CDR2 YYEKEE (reference sequence). CDR3 sequence reads: CASSQTSNWGYTF. CDR3 in DNA: TGTGCCAGCAGCCAAACATCGAATTGGGGCTACACCTTC. The complete variable domain, with remaining parts taken from reference TRBV5-5 and TRBJ1-2, reads DAGVTQSPTHLIKTRGQQVTLRCSPISGHKSVSWYQQVLGQGPQFIFQYYEKEERGRGNFPDRFSARQFPNYSSELNVNALLLGDSALYLCASSQTSNWGYTFGSGTRLTVV.

This clone was observed a handful of times. V is TRBV5-6 and J is TRBJ1-5; 10 positions match TRBD1. Looked up from germline, CDR1 is SGHDT and CDR2 is YYEEEE. CDR3 length equals 14 residues. Trimming at V came to 1 base and at J to 6 bases, leaving 1 base not matched to a gene. The CDR3 DNA sequence: TGTGCCAGCAGCTTGAGACAGGGGGCTCAGCCCCAGCATTTT. It encodes CASSLRQGAQPQHF. Based on the CDR3 plus reference TRBV5-6 and TRBJ1-5, the full variable domain is DAGVTQSPTHLIKTRGQQVTLRCSPKSGHDTVSWYQQALGQGPQFIFQYYEEEERQRGNFPDRFSGHQFPNYSSELNVNALLLGDSALYLCASSLRQGAQPQHFGDGTRLSIL.

V usage is TRBV5-1 and J usage is TRBJ1-2; a possible D gene is TRBD1 (5 bases). The germline CDR1 and CDR2 sequences are SGHRS and YFSETQ. V was cut by 1 base and J by 3 bases, with 16 bases left in between. The length of the CDR3 is 16 residues. The CDR3 DNA reads as TGCGCCAGCAGCTTGTTGAGGGGCCCGTGGGACTATGGCTACACCTTC. Amino acid sequence: CASSLLRGPWDYGYTF.

CDR3 sequence reads: CSVGSPGENYGYTF. The CDR3 DNA reads as TGCAGCGTGGGATCACCGGGAGAGAACTATGGCTACACCTTC. This chain joins TRBV29-1 and TRBJ1-2, with D unclear. V was pared by 6 bases and J by 2 bases, with 16 bases between. The CDR3 is made up of 14 amino acids. Per germline, CDR1 SQVTM and CDR2 ANQGSEA.

J is TRBJ2-3 and V is TRBV5-1; the D call may be TRBD1 or TRBD2 (6 bases each). In germline, CDR1 is SGHRS, CDR2 YFSETQ. The V and J ends lost 5 bases and 2 bases respectively, with 12 bases between them. The CDR3 totals 14 residues. CDR3 region: CASSAGQLTDTQYF. The CDR3 nucleotides are TGCGCCAGCAGTGCGGGACAACTCACAGATACGCAGTATTTT.

For this clone: The sample holds other DNA sequences that translate to the same CDR3. Here the CDR3 reads CASSLASGGAYEQYF. CDR3 nucleotides: TGTGCCAGCAGCTTAGCTAGCGGGGGGGCGTACGAGCAGTACTTC. J is TRBJ2-7 and V is TRBV7-2; TRBD2 agrees at 11 bases. The junction had 2 bases not matched to a gene; V was cut back by 0 bases and J by 4 bases. Germline lookup yields CDR1 SGHTA and CDR2 FQGNSA. The CDR3 length is 15 residues. Full variable domain (missing parts from reference TRBV7-2 and TRBJ2-7): GAGVSQSPSNKVTEKGKDVELRCDPISGHTALYWYRQSLGQGLEFLIYFQGNSAPDKSGLPSDRFSAERTGGSVSTLTIQRTQQEDSAVYLCASSLASGGAYEQYFGPGTRLTVT.

This clone was seen a handful of times. This chain connects TRBV6-5 to TRBJ2-7, with D possibly matching TRBD1 (6 bases). The V gene's germline CDR1 is MNHEY and CDR2 SVGAGI. This CDR3 contains 13 residues. The germline V and J ends were trimmed by 8 bases and 2 bases, with 13 bases remaining between them. For the CDR3, the DNA is TGTGCCAGCCATCGAGAGGGGGCCTACGAGCAGTACTTC. It is translated as CASHREGAYEQYF.

The rearrangement joins TRBV15 to TRBJ2-5; TRBD1 matches 8 bases. Germline CDR1 and CDR2: LNHNV and YYDKDF (reference sequence). Trimming cost V 4 bases and J 5 bases; bases outside gene matches: 6. The CDR3 loop spans 14 amino acids. DNA for the CDR3: TGTGCCACCAGCACCCGACAGGGGATGGAGACCCAGTACTTC. Its protein is CATSTRQGMETQYF.

This clone was counted between two and nine times. The CDR3 reads CASSMAQASNQPQHF. The CDR3 DNA is TGTGCCAGTAGTATGGCCCAAGCCAGCAATCAGCCCCAGCATTTT. The chain employs TRBV19 and TRBJ1-5; no firm D call. CDR3 length: 15 amino acids. V shed 3 bases and J shed 1 base, with 10 bases lying between them. CDR1 LNHDA and CDR2 SQIVND come from the germline V gene (reference sequence). Full variable domain (missing parts from reference TRBV19 and TRBJ1-5): DGGITQSPKYLFRKEGQNVTLSCEQNLNHDAMYWYRQDPGQGLRLIYYSQIVNDFQKGDIAEGYSVSREKKESFPLTVTSAQKNPTAFYLCASSMAQASNQPQHFGDGTRLSIL.

The rearrangement uses TRBV6-5 and TRBJ1-2; D remains unclear. Trimming took 0 bases from V and 8 from J, leaving 16 bases between them. Germline V lookup: CDR1 MNHEY, CDR2 SVGAGI. CDR3 size: 15 residues. The CDR3 coding sequence is TGTGCCAGCAGTTACTCTCGGCAGGTACCTTTCGGCTACACCTTC. Translation: CASSYSRQVPFGYTF.

The V and J genes are TRBV30 and TRBJ1-1; D is perhaps TRBD1 (5 bases). The germline V gene encodes CDR1 GTSNPN and CDR2 SVGIG (reference sequence). The V end was cut by 4 bases, the J end by 0 bases, with 6 bases between. The CDR3 is made up of 12 amino acids. CDR3 in DNA: TGTGCCTGGACAGGGATGAACACTGAAGCTTTCTTT. Translation gives CAWTGMNTEAFF.

CDR3 amino acids: CSVERGLGTDTQYF. The DNA of the CDR3 is TGCAGCGTAGAGCGGGGACTCGGCACAGATACGCAGTATTTT. This sequence joins TRBV29-1 and TRBJ2-3; 7 nucleotides match TRBD2. J gave up 1 base and V 6 bases, and 7 bases lay outside the gene matches. The CDR3 has 14 amino acids. Germline CDR1 and CDR2: SQVTM and ANQGSEA.

V usage is TRBV29-1 and J usage is TRBJ2-5; weak D call: TRBD2 (6 bases). Germline V gives CDR1 SQVTM, CDR2 ANQGSEA. V was trimmed by 7 bases and J by 5 bases, leaving 14 bases between them. CDR3 length: 12 residues. The CDR3 DNA sequence: TGCAGCGGGGGGACTCATAGGGAGACCCAGTACTTC. Residues: CSGGTHRETQYF.

This clone was detected a few times. The rearrangement uses TRBV6-1 and TRBJ2-5, with 9 bases aligning to TRBD2. V lost 2 bases and J lost 1; bases outside the gene matches: 2. The CDR3 loop spans 15 amino acids. Germline CDR1 and CDR2: MNHNS and SASEGT. CDR3 residues: CASSELAGIQETQYF. The CDR3 DNA sequence: TGTGCCAGCAGTGAACTAGCGGGAATCCAAGAGACCCAGTACTTC.

This clone was observed a single time. The same CDR3 can be traced to other DNA sequences in this sample. V gene TRBV29-1 combines with J gene TRBJ1-5, with 10 bases that match TRBD1. Looked up from germline, CDR1 is SQVTM and CDR2 is ANQGSEA. Trimming took 4 bases from V and 6 from J; bases not matched to a gene: 3. CDR3 length: 13 residues. Here the CDR3 DNA reads TGCAGCGTTGCCGGACAGGGGGGTCAGCCCCAGCATTTT. It translates to CSVAGQGGQPQHF.